This record looks at one T cell receptor (beta chain) sequence and its context. This sample was taken from a study of T cell responses to AZD1222 COVID-19 vaccine. Sequencing used immunoSEQ multiplex PCR; TCRdb keeps in-frame clones, though not all of them. The data hold some 150,000 clones, with approximately 89% observed a single time. CDR1 is SGHTA, CDR2 FQGNSA, per germline. V gave up 5 bases and J gave up 1 base; unmatched junction bases: 11. This CDR3 is 18 amino acids long. The chain is built from TRBV7-2 and TRBJ2-5; 12 bases line up with TRBD2. The origin of this receptor is an adult in good health. The sample in question was peripheral blood, obtained on day 0 of AZD1222 vaccination. The CDR3 protein is CASSRGRLAGGSQETQYF. The CDR3 DNA is TGTGCCAGCAGCCGCGGGCGGCTAGCGGGGGGGAGCCAAGAGACCCAGTACTTC.